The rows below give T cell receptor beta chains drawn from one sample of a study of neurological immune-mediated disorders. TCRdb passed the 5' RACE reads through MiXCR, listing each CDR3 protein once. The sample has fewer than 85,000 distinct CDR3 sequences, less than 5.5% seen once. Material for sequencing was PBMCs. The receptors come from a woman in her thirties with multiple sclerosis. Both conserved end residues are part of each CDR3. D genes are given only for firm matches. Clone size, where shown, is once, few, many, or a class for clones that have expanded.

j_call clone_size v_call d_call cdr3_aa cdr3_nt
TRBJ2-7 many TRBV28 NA CATQLGKFEQYF TGTGCCACCCAATTAGGGAAATTCGAGCAGTACTTC
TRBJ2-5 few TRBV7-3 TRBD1 CASSLTHSGGETQYF TGTGCCAGCAGCTTAACTCACTCAGGGGGTGAGACCCAGTACTTC
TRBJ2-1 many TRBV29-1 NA CSAGPLRDSEQFF TGCAGCGCTGGCCCGCTGCGGGATTCCGAGCAGTTCTTC
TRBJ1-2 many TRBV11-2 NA CASSLGPLYGYTF TGTGCCAGCAGCTTAGGGCCGCTCTATGGCTACACCTTC
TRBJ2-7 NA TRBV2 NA CASSPQAYEQYF TGTGCCAGCAGCCCTCAAGCCTACGAGCAGTACTTC
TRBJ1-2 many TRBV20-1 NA CSARDPGGAHYGYTF TGCAGTGCTAGAGATCCAGGAGGGGCGCATTATGGCTACACCTTC
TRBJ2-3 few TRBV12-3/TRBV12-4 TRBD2 CASSLILAEDTDTQYF TGTGCCAGCAGTTTAATCCTAGCGGAAGATACAGATACGCAGTATTTT
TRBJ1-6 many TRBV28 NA CASSSPRLGTGRTDNSPLHF TGTGCCAGCAGTTCCCCCCGGCTTGGTACGGGGCGTACCGATAATTCACCCCTCCACTTT
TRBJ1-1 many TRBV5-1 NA CASSLVVPGAGNTEAFF TGCGCCAGCAGCTTGGTCGTCCCGGGAGCGGGGAACACTGAAGCTTTCTTT
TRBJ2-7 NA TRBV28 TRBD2 CASGVLAGGSYEQYF TGTGCCAGCGGGGTTCTAGCGGGGGGATCCTACGAGCAGTACTTC
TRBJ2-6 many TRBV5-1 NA CASSPTLERGANVLTF TGCGCCAGCAGCCCCACACTTGAGCGGGGGGCCAACGTCCTGACTTTC
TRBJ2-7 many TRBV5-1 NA CASSSASGADPSYEQYF TGCGCCAGCAGCTCGGCTTCCGGAGCGGATCCCTCCTACGAGCAGTACTTC
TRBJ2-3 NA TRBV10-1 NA CASSEFLGGGTDTQYF TGCGCCAGCAGTGAGTTCCTCGGCGGGGGCACAGATACGCAGTATTTT
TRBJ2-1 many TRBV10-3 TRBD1 CAISESLGQGLSNEQFF TGTGCCATCAGTGAGTCGTTGGGACAGGGATTGAGCAATGAGCAGTTCTTC
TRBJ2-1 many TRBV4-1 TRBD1 CASSHGQGRYNEQFF TGCGCCAGCAGCCACGGACAGGGGCGGTACAATGAGCAGTTCTTC
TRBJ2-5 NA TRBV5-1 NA CASSRQGASYGETQYF TGCGCCAGCAGCCGCCAAGGGGCTAGCTATGGGGAGACCCAGTACTTC
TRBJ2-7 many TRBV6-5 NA CASSAGPGGQYF TGTGCCAGCAGCGCCGGCCCCGGAGGGCAGTACTTC
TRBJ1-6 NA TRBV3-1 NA CASSQAPNSTLNF TGTGCCAGCAGCCAAGCTCCAAATTCAACCCTCAACTTT
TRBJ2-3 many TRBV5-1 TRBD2 CASRTGGFTDTQYF TGCGCCAGCAGGACGGGGGGTTTCACAGATACGCAGTATTTT
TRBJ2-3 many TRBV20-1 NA CSAREGPPYTQYF TGCAGTGCTAGAGAAGGGCCTCCTTATACGCAGTATTTT
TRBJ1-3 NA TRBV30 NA CAWRPRTNTIYF TGTGCCTGGAGACCCCGGACTAACACCATATATTTT
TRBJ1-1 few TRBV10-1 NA CASSESGRPEAFF TGCGCCAGCAGTGAGTCGGGCAGGCCTGAAGCTTTCTTT
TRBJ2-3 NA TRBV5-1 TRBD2 CASSPSPSGRSDTQYF TGCGCCAGCAGCCCTAGCCCTAGCGGGAGGTCGGATACGCAGTATTTT
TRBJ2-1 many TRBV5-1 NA CASSPGPQGANEQFF TGCGCCAGCAGCCCGGGCCCACAGGGAGCCAATGAGCAGTTCTTC
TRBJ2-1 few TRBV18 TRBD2 CASSPPTAGGPVEQFF TGTGCCAGCTCACCACCGACAGCGGGGGGGCCGGTTGAGCAGTTCTTC
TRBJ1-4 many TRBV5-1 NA CASSEDSIDEKLFF TGCGCCAGCAGCGAGGACAGTATTGACGAAAAACTGTTTTTT
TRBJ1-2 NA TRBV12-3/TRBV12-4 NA CASSWKAGALTNYGYTF TGTGCCAGCAGTTGGAAGGCTGGGGCACTGACTAACTATGGCTACACCTTC
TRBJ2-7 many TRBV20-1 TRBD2 CSALGASGRYEQYF TGCAGTGCTCTTGGGGCTAGCGGGAGGTACGAGCAGTACTTC
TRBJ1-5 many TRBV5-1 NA CASSPEGGSNQPQHF TGCGCCAGCAGCCCCGAAGGGGGAAGCAATCAGCCCCAGCATTTT
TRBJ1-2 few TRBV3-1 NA CASSQGEGNYGYTF TGTGCCAGCAGCCAAGGGGAGGGGAACTATGGCTACACCTTC
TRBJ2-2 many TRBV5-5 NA CASSPSGWNTGELFF TGTGCCAGCAGCCCTAGTGGGTGGAACACCGGGGAGCTGTTTTTT
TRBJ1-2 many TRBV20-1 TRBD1 CSARVHGTVNYGYTF TGCAGTGCTAGAGTTCACGGGACAGTTAACTATGGCTACACCTTC
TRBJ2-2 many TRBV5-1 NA CASASSTENTGELFF TGCGCCAGCGCCTCCAGCACAGAGAACACCGGGGAGCTGTTTTTT
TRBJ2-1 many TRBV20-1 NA CSPRRTYNEQFF TGCAGTCCCCGGAGGACCTACAATGAGCAGTTCTTC
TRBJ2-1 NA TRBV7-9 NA CASSPGEYGFF TGTGCCAGCAGCCCCGGAGAGTACGGGTTCTTC
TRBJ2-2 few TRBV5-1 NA CASSYPGVTGELFF TGCGCCAGCAGCTACCCCGGGGTTACCGGGGAGCTGTTTTTT
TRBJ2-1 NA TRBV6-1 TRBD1 CASRGGQGMNEQFF TGTGCCAGCAGGGGGGGACAGGGGATGAATGAGCAGTTCTTC
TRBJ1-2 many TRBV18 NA CASSPEDNYGYTF TGTGCCAGCTCACCAGAGGATAACTATGGCTACACCTTC
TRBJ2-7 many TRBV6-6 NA CASSYSPTLGGSEQYF TGTGCCAGCAGTTACTCGCCCACCCTCGGTGGGAGCGAGCAGTACTTC
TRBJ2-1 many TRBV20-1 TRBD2 CSARGTSGPYNEQFF TGCAGTGCTAGGGGGACTAGCGGGCCTTACAATGAGCAGTTCTTC
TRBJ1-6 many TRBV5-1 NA CASSPTAGADSPLHF TGCGCCAGCAGCCCAACGGCAGGGGCGGATTCACCCCTCCACTTT
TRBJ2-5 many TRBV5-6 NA CASSAPYEGWETQYF TGTGCCAGCAGCGCGCCTTATGAGGGCTGGGAGACCCAGTACTTC
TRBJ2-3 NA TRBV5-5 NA CASSLHGTDTQYF TGTGCCAGCAGCCTTCATGGCACAGATACGCAGTATTTT
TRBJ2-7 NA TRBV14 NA CASSQGPWGDSYEQYF TGTGCCAGCAGCCAAGGACCCTGGGGGGACTCCTACGAGCAGTACTTC
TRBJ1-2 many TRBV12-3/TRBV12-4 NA CASSETGNYGYTF TGTGCCAGCAGTGAGACAGGCAACTATGGCTACACCTTC
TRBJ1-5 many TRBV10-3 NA CAISDSVDQPQHF TGTGCCATCAGTGACTCTGTTGATCAGCCCCAGCATTTT
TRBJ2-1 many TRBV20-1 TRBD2 CSATIVGLAAHLGQFF TGCAGTGCTACTATCGTGGGACTAGCGGCCCACCTTGGGCAGTTCTTC
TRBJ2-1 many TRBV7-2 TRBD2 CASSRDYSEQFF TGTGCCAGCAGTCGGGACTATTCCGAGCAGTTCTTC
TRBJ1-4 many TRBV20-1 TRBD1 CSAPDRGATNEKLFF TGCAGTGCTCCAGACAGGGGGGCGACTAATGAAAAACTGTTTTTT
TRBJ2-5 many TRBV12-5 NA CASGLVPRAKEEETQYF TGTGCTAGTGGTTTGGTACCTAGGGCTAAAGAAGAAGAGACCCAGTACTTC
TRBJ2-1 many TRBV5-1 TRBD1 CASSRQGQGEQFF TGCGCCAGCAGCAGACAGGGGCAGGGTGAGCAGTTCTTC
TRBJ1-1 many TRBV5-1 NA CASSLLYKGGNTEAFF TGCGCCAGCAGCTTGCTGTATAAGGGGGGAAACACTGAAGCTTTCTTT
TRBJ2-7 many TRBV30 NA CAWSVADEQYF TGTGCCTGGAGTGTTGCTGACGAGCAGTACTTC
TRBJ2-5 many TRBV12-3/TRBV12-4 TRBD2 CASSARTSLGGETQYF TGTGCCAGCAGTGCACGGACTAGCCTTGGAGGGGAGACCCAGTACTTC
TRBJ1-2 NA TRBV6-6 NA CASSYGGDYGYTF TGTGCCAGCAGTTACGGGGGGGACTATGGCTACACCTTC
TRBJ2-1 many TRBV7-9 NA CASSSVEGADNEQFF TGTGCCAGCAGCTCTGTGGAGGGGGCGGACAATGAGCAGTTCTTC
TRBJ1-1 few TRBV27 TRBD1 CASRGTGRGVGTEAFF TGTGCCAGCAGGGGGACAGGGCGTGGGGTAGGCACTGAAGCTTTCTTT
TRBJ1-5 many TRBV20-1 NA CSADQGRGNQPQHF TGCAGTGCTGATCAGGGTAGAGGCAATCAGCCCCAGCATTTT